The clone carrying this T cell receptor (beta chain) was observed a handful of times. Its specificity is unknown. The data are from a study of T cell repertoires in cytomegalovirus infection. In the study overall: Selection of CMV epitopes for the study included recently identified HLA-C-restricted and well-studied HLA-B-restricted ones. Through public TCR beta signatures, both CMV infection and matching HLA type were indicated. Whole-study findings and limits: HLA-C-restricted, CMV-specific TCR beta clonotypes were dominant ex vivo.

TCRdb itself ran the reads through MiXCR, one entry per CDR3 protein. Of around 770,000 distinct CDR3 sequences listed, 25% to 35% are singletons. V lost 5 bases to trimming and J lost 10 bases, with 18 bases between them. The CDR3 runs 14 residues. Germline CDR1 reads MNHEY; CDR2 reads SVGAGI. The source material was cultured CD8+ T cells from PBMCs, sampled from culture after CMV antigen stimulation. The V gene is TRBV6-5, the J gene TRBJ1-5; D is undetermined. The TCR originated in a human donor in good health (CMV status not recorded). Some clones in this sample may be carry-over from other donors' samples. The CDR3 coding sequence is TGTGCCAGCAGTCCTAGGACGTGGCTAGGACCCCAGCATTTT. It yields the protein CASSPRTWLGPQHF.